This T cell receptor beta chain derives from a study of CD8 T cells in Susac syndrome. General observations from the study: The relatively small number of individuals in the TCR sequencing and HLA analysis was acknowledged by the study.

With random hexamers, reverse transcription was performed on about 0.5 to 1 ug of RNA. Amplification of TCR beta CDR3 was carried out by immunoSEQ multiplex PCR, which covered 54 Vbeta and 13 Jbeta segments. Via MiXCR, TCRdb re-called the immunoSEQ multiplex PCR reads, giving one row per CDR3 protein. Counted here are tens of thousands of distinct CDR3 sequences, approximately 95% occurring once; the ten biggest clones make up approximately 0.94%. Concerning this clonotype itself: The antigen is unknown.

V lost 3 bases to trimming and J lost 1 base, with 16 bases between them. Germline lookup yields CDR1 DFQATT and CDR2 SNEGSKA (reference sequence). This CDR3 spans 17 amino acids. The chain couples TRBV20-1 to TRBJ2-6; perhaps TRBD2 as D (5 bases). The sample consisted of CD8+ T cells from PBMCs. The origin of this receptor is a human donor with Susac syndrome. In DNA, the CDR3 is TGCAGTGCTAGTAGCCACCTACTAGAATCTGGGGCCAACGTCCTGACTTTC. Translated: CSASSHLLESGANVLTF.